The 27 T cell receptor beta chains given below trace back to one sample, sequenced in a study of beta chain features in type 1 diabetes. Study results and caveats: All four CD4+ subsets from Type 1 diabetes patients carried moderately but significantly shorter TCRB CDR3s.

The authors reverse transcribed all of the isolated RNA, so sequencing captured expressed TCRB transcripts. Using immunoSEQ multiplex PCR, the repertoire was profiled, and TCRdb retains in-frame clones only, with some absent. The repertoire includes 300,000 to 400,000 clones, around 9% of them detected once, and roughly 1% sits in the top ten. These receptors lack a known antigen. Sample: central memory CD4+ T cells from blood. Source of these receptors: a young man with type 1 diabetes.

The chain joins TRBV2 to TRBJ1-4; possibly TRBD1 for D (5 bases). Trimming cost V 7 bases and J 5 bases, with 14 bases left between them. Germline V gene lookup returns CDR1 SNHLY and CDR2 FYNNEI. CDR3 size: 14 residues. The CDR3 DNA reads as TGTGCCAGCACCCTGGGACGGCGAAATGAAAAACTGTTTTTT. Translation: CASTLGRRNEKLFF.

The rearrangement links TRBV2 to TRBJ1-2; D gene ambiguous. V lost 2 bases and J lost 7, with 11 bases in between. Germline-derived CDR1 and CDR2 are SNHLY and FYNNEI. The CDR3 length is 13 residues. Here the CDR3 reads CASSERTRPGYTF. The DNA for the CDR3 is TGTGCCAGCAGTGAAAGGACCCGGCCTGGCTACACCTTC.

This clone was observed a handful of times. The chain couples TRBV28 to TRBJ2-3; 15 positions agree with TRBD2. Germline lookup yields CDR1 MDHEN and CDR2 SYDVKM. V gave up 5 bases and J gave up 4 bases; unmatched junction bases: 7. This CDR3 has 17 residues. Here the CDR3 DNA reads TGTGCCAGCAGTCGGACTAGCGGGGGGGCCAGGGCAGATACGCAGTATTTT. This sequence encodes CASSRTSGGARADTQYF.

The chain couples TRBV14 to TRBJ2-3; D remains unclear. The CDR3 covers 13 residues. V was shortened by 4 bases and J by 2 bases, with 7 bases between the two germline ends. Per the germline V gene, CDR1 is SGHDN and CDR2 is FVKESK. The CDR3 is CASSRRLTDTQYF. The DNA for the CDR3 is TGTGCCAGCAGCCGAAGACTCACAGATACGCAGTATTTT.

This clone occurred a few times. The CDR3 loop reads CASSDTGTGEQFF. The DNA for the CDR3 is TGTGCCAGCAGTGATACCGGGACAGGGGAGCAGTTCTTC. This rearrangement joins TRBV6-1 to TRBJ2-1; TRBD1 matches 9 bases. The germline V gene encodes CDR1 MNHNS and CDR2 SASEGT. This CDR3 has 13 amino acids. The V gene end was trimmed by 3 bases and the J gene end by 10 bases; junction bases not matched to a gene: 4.

The chain recombines TRBV4-3 with TRBJ2-2, with D possibly called TRBD1 or TRBD2 (5 bases each). This CDR3 spans 16 amino acids. The V end was cut by 1 base, the J end by 6 bases, with 15 bases between. Germline V gene data show CDR1 as LGHNA and CDR2 as YSLEER. The CDR3 sequence is CASSQGLMRGSGELFF. CDR3 DNA sequence: TGCGCCAGCAGCCAAGGCCTAATGAGGGGCTCCGGGGAGCTGTTTTTT.

The rearrangement joins TRBV30 to TRBJ2-3, with D perhaps matching TRBD1 (6 bases). The CDR3 is 16 residues long. V lost 3 bases to trimming and J lost 4 bases, with 20 bases between them. Germline V gives CDR1 GTSNPN, CDR2 SVGIG (reference sequence). The CDR3 coding sequence is TGTGCCTGGAGGGCCCTCAGGGGTTTGTTGGCAGATACGCAGTATTTT. Translated: CAWRALRGLLADTQYF.

The V gene is TRBV18, the J gene TRBJ1-3; D gene uncertain. With 3 bases removed from V and 7 bases from J, the gap between germline ends came to 4 bases. In germline, CDR1 is KGHSH, CDR2 LQKENI. The CDR3 is 11 amino acids. The CDR3 nucleotides are TGTGCCAGCTCACCCGGGAACACCATATATTTT. Translated, it gives CASSPGNTIYF. Using reference TRBV18 and TRBJ1-3 for the parts outside the CDR3, the full variable domain is NAGVMQNPRHLVRRRGQEARLRCSPMKGHSHVYWYRQLPEEGLKFMVYLQKENIIDESGMPKERFSAEFPKEGPSILRIQQVVRGDSAAYFCASSPGNTIYFGEGSWLTVV.

This clone was seen a few times. The CDR3 is CASSLQGVNSPLHF. CDR3 in DNA: TGTGCCAGCAGTTTGCAGGGGGTGAATTCACCCCTCCACTTT. The chain is built from TRBV27 and TRBJ1-6, with 7 bases aligning to TRBD1. Germline V gives CDR1 MNHEY, CDR2 SMNVEV (reference sequence). The CDR3 has 14 residues. Germline trimming cut 3 bases from V and 7 bases from J; bases unmatched to any gene: 3.

The rearrangement joins TRBV11-2 to TRBJ2-1; D may correspond to TRBD1 or TRBD2 (5 bases each). Trimming cost V 5 bases and J 6 bases, with 17 bases left between them. Germline assignment: CDR1 SGHAT and CDR2 FQNNGV. This CDR3 region has 15 residues. CDR3 sequence: CASSPIRATSNEQFF. CDR3 DNA sequence: TGTGCCAGCAGCCCCATCAGGGCAACTAGCAATGAGCAGTTCTTC.

This sequence joins TRBV6-1 and TRBJ2-7; 12 positions agree with TRBD1. Germline-derived CDR1 and CDR2 are MNHNS and SASEGT. The CDR3 covers 17 residues. Germline trimming cut 4 bases from V and 5 bases from J; bases unmatched to any gene: 12. CDR3 protein: CASSGGTGGSRSHEQYF. CDR3 DNA: TGTGCCAGCAGTGGGGGGACAGGGGGCTCCCGTTCCCACGAGCAGTACTTC.

This clone was seen more than once but under ten times. V usage is TRBV29-1 and J usage is TRBJ2-3; TRBD2 matches at 7 bases. V shed 3 bases and J 4 bases; nucleotides not matched to a gene: 10. CDR3 length equals 15 residues. Germline V gene lookup returns CDR1 SQVTM and CDR2 ANQGSEA. Here the CDR3 reads CSVEPPGGRADTQYF. The CDR3 DNA sequence: TGCAGCGTTGAGCCCCCGGGGGGTCGAGCAGATACGCAGTATTTT.

The CDR3: CAWTYSGTSGNTIYF. DNA of the CDR3: TGTGCCTGGACTTACTCAGGGACCTCTGGAAACACCATATATTTT. The chain employs TRBV30 and TRBJ1-3, with D perhaps TRBD1 (5 bases). The CDR3 sequence is 15 residues long. V lost 4 bases and J 0 bases, leaving 13 bases between the germline ends. The germline gives CDR1 GTSNPN, CDR2 SVGIG (reference sequence). Complete variable domain (other parts from reference TRBV30 and TRBJ1-3): SQTIHQWPATLVQPVGSPLSLECTVEGTSNPNLYWYRQAAGRGLQLLFYSVGIGQISSEVPQNLSASRPQDRQFILSSKKLLLSDSGFYLCAWTYSGTSGNTIYFGEGSWLTVV.

This clone was observed a handful of times. The V call is TRBV25-1, the J call TRBJ2-5, with 10 bases aligning to TRBD2. CDR1 is MGHDK and CDR2 is SYGVNS in the germline V gene. Trimming at V came to 2 bases and at J to 1 base, leaving 4 bases not matched to a gene. CDR3 length: 16 residues. CDR3 amino acids: CASSEARLAGQETQYF. The CDR3 DNA follows: TGTGCCAGCAGTGAAGCGAGACTAGCGGGCCAAGAGACCCAGTACTTC.

This clone was counted between two and nine times. This chain joins TRBV4-1 and TRBJ2-5; TRBD2 aligns across 7 bases. The CDR3 runs 15 residues. From germline, CDR1 is MGHRA and CDR2 YSYEKL. V trimming: 1 base; J trimming: 5 bases; junction bases outside the gene matches: 7. CDR3 sequence (DNA): TGCGCCAGCAGCCAAGGAGCGGGGTTCGGGGAGACCCAGTACTTC. Protein product: CASSQGAGFGETQYF.

There are a few counts of this clone. The chain links TRBV9 to TRBJ1-1, with D uncertain. V was clipped by 0 bases and J by 4 bases, with 7 bases between them. The CDR3 extends over 13 amino acids. Germline CDR1 reads SGDLS; CDR2 reads YYNGEE. The CDR3 is CASSVAHGTEAFF. CDR3 nucleotide sequence: TGTGCCAGCAGCGTAGCCCACGGCACTGAAGCTTTCTTT.

This clone has at least ten counts. The rearrangement joins TRBV30 to TRBJ2-7, with TRBD2 as a possible D gene (5 bases). This CDR3 comprises 13 residues. Per the germline V gene, CDR1 is GTSNPN and CDR2 is SVGIG (reference sequence). Trimming pared 7 bases from V and 4 bases from J, leaving 17 bases between. The DNA of the CDR3 is TGTGCCTCCAAGATACCGGGATCATACGAGCAGTACTTC. Translating it yields CASKIPGSYEQYF.

The chain carries TRBV6-5 and TRBJ2-7; 11 bases are a match to TRBD2. Germline V gives CDR1 MNHEY, CDR2 SVGAGI. Germline trimming cut 6 bases from V and 5 bases from J; bases unmatched to any gene: 6. This CDR3 has 14 residues. Here the CDR3 reads CASRSSGGLHEQYF. As DNA, the CDR3 is TGTGCCAGCAGATCTAGCGGGGGGCTGCACGAGCAGTACTTC.

This clone was counted only a few times. V is TRBV7-2 and J is TRBJ2-7; 8 bases line up with TRBD1. This CDR3 is 16 amino acids long. V was clipped by 5 bases and J by 0 bases; unmatched bases: 9. CDR1 is SGHTA and CDR2 is FQGNSA in the germline V gene. CDR3 residues: CASSLGAGQASYEQYF. In DNA form, the CDR3 reads TGTGCCAGCAGCCTTGGTGCGGGACAGGCCTCCTACGAGCAGTACTTC.

In its sample, this clone was seen once. This rearrangement joins TRBV25-1 to TRBJ1-5, with D possibly matching TRBD1 (6 bases). Germline lookup yields CDR1 MGHDK and CDR2 SYGVNS. The CDR3 has 14 amino acids. V gave up 2 bases and J gave up 6 bases, with 11 bases separating them. The CDR3 region has the DNA TGTGCCAGCAGTGAAGGACAGTTGGGTCAGCCCCAGCATTTT. This encodes CASSEGQLGQPQHF.

The V and J genes are TRBV7-9 and TRBJ1-2; 8 positions agree with TRBD1. CDR3 length: 13 amino acids. Germline V gene sequence: CDR1 SEHNR, CDR2 FQNEAQ (reference sequence). V shed 3 bases, J shed 6 bases, and the junction held 3 bases outside the gene matches. CDR3 coding DNA: TGTGCCAGCAGCTTTCAGGGGGCCGATGGCTACACCTTC. Encoded protein: CASSFQGADGYTF.

Only a few counts were recorded for this clone. The chain employs TRBV6-5 and TRBJ1-2; no firm D call. The germline V and J ends were trimmed by 5 bases and 7 bases, with 14 bases remaining between them. The CDR3 length is 13 residues. Germline V CDR1 and CDR2: MNHEY, SVGAGI. The CDR3 reads CASSGPKLSGYTF. DNA of the CDR3: TGTGCCAGCAGTGGACCCAAATTAAGTGGCTACACCTTC.

This clone was recorded a few times. Other nucleotide sequences in the sample specify the same CDR3. The chain carries TRBV7-9 and TRBJ2-2, with D hard to call. The CDR3 is made up of 12 amino acids. The germline gives CDR1 SEHNR, CDR2 FQNEAQ (reference sequence). Deletions cut 7 bases from V and 0 bases from J, with 3 bases between. The CDR3 DNA follows: TGTGCCAGCACCCCGAACACCGGGGAGCTGTTTTTT. Translating gives CASTPNTGELFF.

The J gene is TRBJ2-7, the V gene TRBV7-9, with D hard to call. The CDR3 loop spans 14 amino acids. Germline-derived CDR1 and CDR2 are SEHNR and FQNEAQ (reference sequence). V lost 1 base and J 3 bases, leaving 10 bases between the germline ends. The CDR3 DNA sequence: TGTGCCAGCAGCTTAGACTCCAGCGTCTACGAGCAGTACTTC. This encodes CASSLDSSVYEQYF.

This clone was counted a few times. The chain joins TRBV30 to TRBJ1-4, with D uncertain. Germline V CDR1 and CDR2: GTSNPN, SVGIG (reference sequence). V lost 3 bases and J lost 5, with 13 bases in between. This CDR3 has 14 amino acids. The CDR3 DNA reads as TGTGCCTGGAGGAGCCGGTCCAGAAATGAAAAACTGTTTTTT. As protein: CAWRSRSRNEKLFF.

This chain joins TRBV29-1 and TRBJ2-1; D gene uncertain. Trimming removed 1 base at V and 7 bases at J, with 8 bases between. Germline V lookup: CDR1 SQVTM, CDR2 ANQGSEA. The CDR3 runs 12 residues. The CDR3 sequence: CSVEVIVNEQFF. CDR3 coding DNA: TGCAGCGTTGAAGTGATCGTGAATGAGCAGTTCTTC.

The chain carries TRBV5-1 and TRBJ1-6; D gene ambiguous. CDR1 and CDR2 from the germline V gene are SGHRS and YFSETQ. Trimming removed 0 bases at V and 10 bases at J, with 14 bases between. CDR3 length equals 15 residues. CDR3 nucleotides: TGCGCCAGCAGCTTGGCTGTCTCTCCGGGATCACCCCTCCACTTT. This sequence encodes CASSLAVSPGSPLHF.